This entry is about one T cell receptor beta chain. This sample was taken from a study of T cells in tumors after PD-1 blockade. Using immunoSEQ multiplex PCR, the repertoire was profiled, and TCRdb retains in-frame clones only, with some absent. The data show over 30,000 clones, 78% seen once. This TCR was recovered from a human donor with basal cell carcinoma. Sample: PBMCs, taken before anti-PD-1 treatment.

CDR3 region: CASSGRVGGRGNTIYF. The CDR3 DNA is TGTGCCAGCAGTGGTCGTGTAGGGGGTCGTGGAAACACCATATATTTT. This sequence joins TRBV6-1 and TRBJ1-3, with a weak D call TRBD1 (6 bases). Trimming took off 4 bases at V and 3 bases at J, with 16 bases between the two ends. Germline values: CDR1 MNHNS, CDR2 SASEGT. The CDR3 extends over 16 amino acids.